The entry that follows covers one TCR beta chain sequence. Germline assignment: CDR1 SGHRS and CDR2 YFSETQ. The ends were cut back, 0 bases at V and 2 bases at J, with 7 bases in the middle. The CDR3 has 14 amino acids. This sample stems from a study of blood T cell repertoires in COVID-19. Whole-study context: The cDNA or gDNA used as material had been derived from T cells, B-cell-depleted T cells, or PBMCs.

TCRdb's copy holds only in-frame clones and misses some; the assay was immunoSEQ multiplex PCR. The sample yields 300,000 to 350,000 clones, approximately 89% seen once. Cohorts were assigned according to the clinical history that participants reported. The source material was PBMCs or T cells enriched from blood (not recorded which). The chain is built from TRBV5-1 and TRBJ2-3; D not resolved. The sequence came from a man between 25 and 39 years old who had recovered from COVID-19. The CDR3 DNA follows: TGCGCCAGCAGCTTGGTGGCCCCCACAGATACGCAGTATTTT. This encodes CASSLVAPTDTQYF.